This TCR beta chain was identified during a study of blood T cell repertoires in COVID-19 (dated by TCRdb to about 2020). As for the study more broadly: Samples from collaborators originated in the United States, Italy and Spain and spanned both the acute and convalescent phases of COVID-19. The prospective study material was composed of cDNA or gDNA derived from T cells, B-cell-depleted T cells, or PBMCs. The dataset comprised deeply sampled blood TCRbeta repertoires from subjects exposed to, actively infected with, or recovered from COVID-19. The repertoires were made available in a free public database intended to serve as a resource for research on the immune response to SARS-CoV-2. The samples were drawn from the first 160 participants of the ongoing ImmuneRACE study and from more than 1,000 subjects provided by 6 global collaborators. The sample metadata nearly always contained a de-identified subject ID, COVID-19 status, age in years and sex. Where available, HLA class I and class II types were taken from metadata supplied by the sample provider and were not determined by assay-based typing.

In the germline V gene (reference sequence), CDR1 corresponds to LGHDT and CDR2 to YNNKEL. The CDR3 numbers 13 residues from cysteine through phenylalanine. Of all the DNA, just the CDR3 is kept, 39 bases in frame from base 1. V loses 8 bases at its end and J loses 8 bases; junction bases beyond the gene matches: 5. General conclusions and limits of the study: How much clinical and demographic metadata was included differed by source and by participant, and the metadata was provided uncurated.

Collaborating institutions collected whole blood in K2EDTA tubes following their own protocols. Collaborator samples were shipped for TCRbeta analysis as frozen whole blood, isolated PBMCs, or DNA extracted from either sample type. Comments on this clone: The specificity of this receptor is unknown. Per-base qualities were not stored, and no clone one base away is much larger.

TCRbeta CDR3 regions were amplified from genomic DNA by means of the immunoSEQ Assay, a bias-controlled multiplex PCR. Under the source paper's analysis protocol: The number of nucleated cells in each sample was estimated by amplification of reference gene primers within the assay. To quantify the absolute abundance of each unique TCRbeta CDR3 rearrangement, sequence reads were collapsed and filtered. For each sample, productive Simpson clonality was calculated as the square root of Simpson's diversity index over productive rearrangements. The table was pulled from immuneACCESS by TCRdb, which kept in-frame rearrangements only. Such tables lose some clones; where checked, under half of the loss comes from unresolved V genes, and the rest has no known cause. The V and J calls and the clone size are those of that table, but D and trimming were determined from the DNA. The sample table holds around 84,000 clones, of which about four fifths were seen once. The top ten clonotypes cover around 12% of the sample.

Sequences were obtained from peripheral blood. The sequence was collected from a woman between 35 and 50 years old with active or convalescent COVID-19. Recombination linked TRBV3-1 (or the pseudogene TRBV3-2) to TRBJ2-1; 11 nucleotides in the junction match TRBD2. The DNA sequence is TGTGCCAGCTCACTAGCGGGAGCGGATGAGCAGTTCTTC. This is translated as CASSLAGADEQFF.